This is a list of T cell receptor beta chains from one sample in a study of T cells after yellow fever vaccination. One entry per CDR3 protein, called by TCRdb with MiXCR from the 5' RACE reads. The data contain under 350,000 distinct CDR3 sequences, roughly 3.9% of them seen just once; the ten biggest clones take up 20% to 25%. The material was PBMCs, obtained 5 days after the yellow fever booster vaccination. These receptors were obtained from a man aged 18 to 30 who received the YFV17D yellow fever vaccine. The CDR3 runs from the conserved cysteine through the conserved F or W. The order of the fields is D gene, J gene, clone size, V gene, CDR3 DNA, CDR3 protein. The D gene is left open where the match is weak. Clone size, where shown, is once, few, many, or a class for clones that have expanded.

-,TRBJ2-5,-,TRBV30,TGTGCCTGGAGACACGGGGCCCCCTTAGGCCAGTACTTC,CAWRHGAPLGQYF
-,TRBJ2-1,-,TRBV11-2,TGTGCCAGCAGCTCTTTGGGGTCTGAGCAGTTCTTC,CASSSLGSEQFF
-,TRBJ2-1,few,TRBV6-2/TRBV6-3,TGTGCCAGCAGCCAGGGGGGAGGGGGTTCTACTGAGCAGTTCTTC,CASSQGGGGSTEQFF
-,TRBJ1-4,-,TRBV6-6,TGTGCCAGCAGTTTACGAGAGGGGGCAACTAATGAAAAACTGTTTTTT,CASSLREGATNEKLFF
TRBD1,TRBJ1-5,few,TRBV5-6,TGTGCCAGCAGCTTGATGCAGGGGGCATATCAGGATCAGCCCCAGCATTTT,CASSLMQGAYQDQPQHF
-,TRBJ2-1,few,TRBV20-1,TGCAGTGCTAGATCGCGACACAATGAGCAGTTCTTC,CSARSRHNEQFF
-,TRBJ2-5,-,TRBV5-5,TGTGCCAGCAGCCACACAAACCAAGAGACCCAGTACTTC,CASSHTNQETQYF
-,TRBJ2-2,many,TRBV24-1,TGTGCCACCAGGAGGGGGGAGACCGGGGAGCTGTTTTTT,CATRRGETGELFF
TRBD1,TRBJ1-5,-,TRBV7-2,TGTGCCAGCAGATTAGTTCCAGGGACAGGTAGCGGTCAGCCCCAGCATTTT,CASRLVPGTGSGQPQHF
-,TRBJ1-4,many,TRBV20-1,TGCAGTGCTAGAGATCCGTGGACGGATAATGAAAAACTGTTTTTT,CSARDPWTDNEKLFF
TRBD1,TRBJ1-4,many,TRBV5-1,TGCGCCAGCAGCTCCGGGACAGGAAATGAAAAACTGTTTTTT,CASSSGTGNEKLFF
-,TRBJ1-1,-,TRBV12-3/TRBV12-4,TGTGCCAGCCGGGCAGGTACTAACACTGAAGCTTTCTTT,CASRAGTNTEAFF
TRBD1,TRBJ1-1,-,TRBV6-5,TGTGCCAGCAGTCAACTCCAGGGGGCGGGGACTGAAGCTTTCTTT,CASSQLQGAGTEAFF
-,TRBJ2-4,few,TRBV20-1,TGCAGTGCTAGAGATGGGCCGGCCAAAAACATTCAGTACTTC,CSARDGPAKNIQYF
TRBD2,TRBJ2-2,-,TRBV9,TGTGCCAGCAAGGTTAGCGGGGGAGCGAACACCGGGGAGCTGTTTTTT,CASKVSGGANTGELFF
-,TRBJ2-2,-,TRBV29-1,TGCAGCGTCAATAAGGTCGGAACCGGGGAGCTGTTTTTT,CSVNKVGTGELFF
-,TRBJ2-7,few,TRBV10-1,TGCGCCAGCAGTGAGTGGCTAGAGGGCGAGCAGTACTTC,CASSEWLEGEQYF
TRBD2,TRBJ2-3,few,TRBV10-2,TGCGCCAGTAAAGAGCGGGGGAACACAGATACGCAGTATTTT,CASKERGNTDTQYF
TRBD2,TRBJ2-7,few,TRBV10-3,TGTGCCATCAGTGAACTAGCGGGGGCCTACGAGCAGTACTTC,CAISELAGAYEQYF
-,TRBJ2-2,-,TRBV7-3,TGTGCCAGCAGCCGTTTAACTGACACCGGGGAGCTGTTTTTT,CASSRLTDTGELFF
-,TRBJ2-2,many,TRBV5-1,TGCGCCAGCAGTGACCGGGTCCCGAACACCGGGGAGCTGTTTTTT,CASSDRVPNTGELFF
TRBD1,TRBJ1-6,few,TRBV6-5,TGTGCCAGCAGCATACGCGGGACAGGGGGTTATAATTCACCCCTCCACTTT,CASSIRGTGGYNSPLHF
-,TRBJ1-1,-,TRBV15,TGTGCCACCAGCAGAGGAGGGGAGATAGAAGCTTTCTTT,CATSRGGEIEAFF
-,TRBJ1-5,many,TRBV12-3/TRBV12-4,TGTGCCAGCAGTTTTGACAGCTACAATCAGCCCCAGCATTTT,CASSFDSYNQPQHF
-,TRBJ2-3,-,TRBV7-2,TGTGCCAGCAAGGTCTTTTTATCCTCCGGCACAGATACGCAGTATTTT,CASKVFLSSGTDTQYF
-,TRBJ2-3,-,TRBV30,TGTGCCGGGTTAGGGACGGGAATAACCACAGATACGCAGTATTTT,CAGLGTGITTDTQYF
-,TRBJ2-2,many,TRBV23-1,TGCGCCAGCAGTACGAGAGCCGGGGAGCTGTTTTTT,CASSTRAGELFF
-,TRBJ2-1,few,TRBV5-1,TGCGCCAGCAGCTCCACCCTAGAAAATGAGCAGTTCTTC,CASSSTLENEQFF
-,TRBJ1-4,many,TRBV11-2,TGTGCCAGCAGCTTAGGAGTGACTACCGGAGGAAAACTGTTTTTT,CASSLGVTTGGKLFF
TRBD1,TRBJ2-1,many,TRBV14,TGTGCCAGCAGCCAAGATCCGAAGGGGGCAGTTTCGTGGGAGCAGTTCTTC,CASSQDPKGAVSWEQFF
-,TRBJ2-6,-,TRBV7-9,TGTGCCAGCAGCCTCGCCTGGGCCAACGTCCTGACTTTC,CASSLAWANVLTF
TRBD2,TRBJ2-7,few,TRBV7-9,TGTGCCAGCAGCCCTCAGCCCCGCAAGCGGGGGGGGCCACACTACGAGCAGTACTTC,CASSPQPRKRGGPHYEQYF
TRBD2,TRBJ2-3,few,TRBV3-1,TGTGCCAGCAGCCTTAGCGGGGGGGTTCAAGATACGCAGTATTTT,CASSLSGGVQDTQYF
TRBD1,TRBJ1-1,many,TRBV2,TGTGCCAGCAGTGAACAGGGGGTGGAAGCTTTCTTT,CASSEQGVEAFF
-,TRBJ1-5,-,TRBV20-1,TGCAGTGCTAGAGATGACCCAAATCAGCCCCAGCATTTT,CSARDDPNQPQHF
-,TRBJ2-2,few,TRBV11-2,TGTGCCAGCAGCTTAGCAGCGGGTTGGAACACCGGGGAGCTGTTTTTT,CASSLAAGWNTGELFF
-,TRBJ2-1,few,TRBV3-1,TGTGCCAGCAGCCAAGTTGTTACGGCTTCGGGTGAGCAGTTCTTC,CASSQVVTASGEQFF
TRBD1,TRBJ1-6,-,TRBV27,TGTGCCAGCAGCCCGCGGGGGACAGTTAATTCACCCCTCCACTTT,CASSPRGTVNSPLHF
-,TRBJ2-3,many,TRBV5-1,TGCGCCAGCAGCTTTTTCGATACGCAGTATTTT,CASSFFDTQYF
-,TRBJ2-1,-,TRBV7-2,TGTGCCAGCAGCCATCTAGCGAACGAGCAGTTCTTC,CASSHLANEQFF
-,TRBJ1-3,-,TRBV4-3,TGCGCCAGCAGCCAAGGACGGTCGGGGCGAAACACCATATATTTT,CASSQGRSGRNTIYF
TRBD2,TRBJ2-3,many,TRBV10-3,TGTGCCACCCAGGCGGGACTAGCGGGGGGGGGAACGCAGTATTTT,CATQAGLAGGGTQYF
TRBD1,TRBJ2-1,many,TRBV24-1,TGTGCCACCAGTGGCTTAGAGGACAGGTCCTACAATGAGCAGTTCTTC,CATSGLEDRSYNEQFF
-,TRBJ1-1,few,TRBV5-1,TGCGCCAGCAACAACCCGGGGGTGGGGAACACTGAAGCTTTCTTT,CASNNPGVGNTEAFF
-,TRBJ1-1,-,TRBV6-2/TRBV6-3,TGTGCCAGCAGCCCAGTGGCGGTAACTGAAGCTTTCTTT,CASSPVAVTEAFF
-,TRBJ1-5,many,TRBV20-1,TGCAGTGCTAGAGGTTCAGGATATAGCAATCAGCCCCAGCATTTT,CSARGSGYSNQPQHF
TRBD1,TRBJ2-7,-,TRBV6-6,TGTGCCACCAACAGGGGCCGGGACGAGCAGTACTTC,CATNRGRDEQYF
-,TRBJ2-3,few,TRBV7-2,TGTGCCAGCAGACCAGGGGGGGCTAGCGGGTTTTACACAGATACGCAGTATTTT,CASRPGGASGFYTDTQYF
-,TRBJ2-3,-,TRBV5-6,TGTGCCAGCAGCTTCCCGGGGCCTGGCACAGATACGCAGTATTTT,CASSFPGPGTDTQYF
-,TRBJ2-2,-,TRBV5-5,TGTGCCAGCAGCCGGCTCGGGGTTCACGGGGAGCTGTTTTTT,CASSRLGVHGELFF
-,TRBJ1-4,few,TRBV7-9,TGTGCCAGCCGTAGGGGGTTGCGAAAACTGTTTTTT,CASRRGLRKLFF
-,TRBJ2-5,many,TRBV7-2,TGTGCCAGCAGTGGCGGAGGGTGGGAGACCCAGTACTTC,CASSGGGWETQYF